The source of this T cell receptor beta chain is a study of PD-L1 blockade in urothelial cancer. Of note for this clone: Its antigen is unidentified.

Study results and limitations: Tumor-associated clones in blood expanded more at 3 weeks in durable-benefit patients.

In each PCR, synthetic TCR analog templates were spiked in. The table came from immunoSEQ multiplex PCR; TCRdb's copy has only in-frame clones and leaves some out. The data hold about 35,000 clones, with around 33% observed a single time. The receptor was isolated from a man aged 60 to 75 with urothelial cancer. The source was tumor tissue, collected before atezolizumab (anti-PD-L1) treatment.

CDR3 in DNA: TGCAGCGCCTTCCAGGGGGCAACTAGCGGGGACTACAAGAATGAGCAGTTCTTC. Amino acid sequence: CSAFQGATSGDYKNEQFF. The rearrangement joins TRBV29-1 to TRBJ2-1; 10 positions match TRBD2. The CDR3 totals 18 residues. V shed 7 bases, J shed 7 bases, and the junction held 22 bases outside the gene matches. Germline values: CDR1 SQVTM, CDR2 ANQGSEA.